This T cell receptor beta chain was observed in a study of control samples from healthy donors and cancer patients. Repertoires were generated with immunoSEQ multiplex PCR, while TCRdb's copy carries only in-frame clones and drops some. The table includes some 130,000 clones, 80% to 95% detected once. The sample comprised blood. The clonotype comes from a man between 18 and 29 years old in good health.

CDR3 sequence: CASSQASRLQTQYF. The CDR3, as DNA: TGTGCCAGCAGCCAAGCTTCCCGGCTCCAGACCCAGTACTTC. The J gene is TRBJ2-5, the V gene TRBV14; D remains ambiguous. Germline values: CDR1 SGHDN, CDR2 FVKESK. V lost 1 base and J 6 bases, leaving 12 bases between the germline ends. The CDR3 has 14 residues.